These T cell receptor beta chains were read from a single sample in a study of cytomegalovirus exposure and HLA in healthy donors. The repertoire was sequenced with immunoSEQ multiplex PCR; TCRdb's copy has only in-frame clones and lacks some. Recorded for this sample: approximately 82,000 clones. Sequencing input: PBMCs. The receptors originated from a woman aged 55 to 70 in good health and CMV-seronegative. CDR3s leave out the opening cysteine and the closing phenylalanine or tryptophan. Fields, in order: V gene, J gene, D gene, CDR3 protein. D genes are given only for firm matches.

TRBV28	TRBJ1-5	.	ASSHYGDHQPQH
TRBV19	TRBJ2-5	TRBD2	ASSSSGRGALQETQY
TRBV30	TRBJ2-7	TRBD2	AWGLGRSYEQY
TRBV19	TRBJ1-2	.	ASSSSLSNYRYGYT
TRBV9	TRBJ2-2	TRBD2	ASSTRYILAGTGNTGELF
TRBV28	TRBJ1-5	.	ASRGGTNNQPQH
TRBV7-3	TRBJ1-1	.	ASSFRAGNTEAF
TRBV10-3	TRBJ1-1	TRBD1	AISSLPGQGNEAF
TRBV11-2	TRBJ2-7	TRBD2	ASSPTWGGGIHEQY
TRBV6-6	TRBJ2-3	.	ASSYSIPADTQY
TRBV2	TRBJ2-1	.	ASSSGTNNEQF
TRBV27	TRBJ1-1	TRBD1	ASGETDRGIAF
TRBV19	TRBJ1-1	.	ASSMGQLNTEAF
TRBV7-2	TRBJ1-3	.	ASSLLDRPNTIY
TRBV7-2	TRBJ2-7	.	ASRTDSSWEQY
TRBV9	TRBJ1-1	.	ASSVEQGWGETEAF
TRBV18	TRBJ1-5	.	ASSPQVGDNQPQH
TRBV7-9	TRBJ2-1	TRBD2	ASSDTSGASYNEQF
TRBV4-3	TRBJ2-7	TRBD1	ASSQKTGDEQY
TRBV7-9	TRBJ1-1	.	ASSVDGGGNTEAF
TRBV7-9	TRBJ2-1	.	ASSFWQGIGSSNEQF
TRBV19	TRBJ1-1	TRBD1	ASSIQGENTEAF
TRBV21-1	TRBJ1-2	.	ASSKRGSGYGYT
TRBV7-6	TRBJ2-7	TRBD1	ASSPLGQGEQY
TRBV4-2	TRBJ1-2	.	ASSQEGGRANYGYT
TRBV2	TRBJ2-1	TRBD2	ASSAGRAYNEQF
TRBV7-9	TRBJ2-3	.	ASSLSTSGTDTQY
TRBV19	TRBJ1-1	.	ASSIEEGTGAF
TRBV4-2	TRBJ1-3	.	ASSQDRGSGNTIY
TRBV4-3	TRBJ2-1	.	ASSPHLQRRDNEQF
TRBV27	TRBJ1-1	.	ASVRSGSMLEAF
TRBV28	TRBJ1-6	.	ASLTSSILRGSPLH
TRBV7-3	TRBJ2-3	.	ASSLSVTDTQY
TRBV2	TRBJ1-4	.	ASTSGPLSVNEKLF
TRBV28	TRBJ1-1	.	ASTPLHGSGNTEAF
TRBV5-1	TRBJ2-7	TRBD2	ASRLSTSGYYEQY
TRBV9	TRBJ2-7	TRBD1	ASSNTGQGYEQY
TRBV21-1	TRBJ1-5	.	ASTSPEGAGNQPQH
TRBV7-2	TRBJ1-3	.	ASSLVTGMSGNTIY
TRBV27	TRBJ2-5	.	ASSLLSSPGQY
TRBV6-5	TRBJ2-3	TRBD2	ATNRGLDTDTQY
TRBV2	TRBJ1-5	TRBD1	ASSGQGYSNQPQH
TRBV30	TRBJ2-7	.	AWPQGSYEQY
TRBV2	TRBJ1-5	.	ASSEAGLPNQPQH
TRBV6-1	TRBJ2-1	.	ASSGRQTLNEQF
TRBV27	TRBJ2-7	.	ASSFLGQEYEQY